Shown below are 17 T cell receptor beta chains from a single sample sequenced in a study of blood T cell repertoires in COVID-19. This table comes from immunoSEQ multiplex PCR, and its TCRdb copy is limited to in-frame clones, with some not included. The sample carries around 140,000 clones, about 79% recorded once. The sequencing input was peripheral blood. These receptors were collected from a woman of 80 years or more with active or convalescent COVID-19.

The chain is built from TRBV30 and TRBJ1-6, with a possible D match to TRBD1 (5 bases). Germline assignment: CDR1 GTSNPN and CDR2 SVGIG (reference sequence). There are 15 residues in the CDR3. V lost 1 base and J lost 7, with 14 bases in between. Here the CDR3 reads CAWSATRGGNSPLHF. CDR3 DNA sequence: TGTGCCTGGAGTGCAACACGGGGGGGAAATTCACCCCTCCACTTT.

This chain connects TRBV6-6 to TRBJ1-2, with D unresolved. V was cut by 6 bases and J by 2 bases, with 13 bases left in between. The length of the CDR3 is 14 residues. Germline CDR1 MNHNY, CDR2 SVGAGI (reference sequence). The CDR3 reads CASSPNAGNYGYTF. Here the CDR3 DNA reads TGTGCCAGCAGCCCAAACGCGGGCAACTATGGCTACACCTTC.

The J gene is TRBJ2-7, the V gene TRBV4-1, with 7 bases matching TRBD2. The V gene end was trimmed by 4 bases and the J gene end by 4 bases; junction bases not matched to a gene: 19. The CDR3 consists of 18 residues. Germline V lookup: CDR1 MGHRA, CDR2 YSYEKL. CDR3 residues: CASSPFFVEAGTRYEQYF. The CDR3, as DNA: TGCGCCAGCAGCCCTTTCTTCGTCGAAGCGGGGACCAGATACGAGCAGTACTTC.

For the CDR3, the DNA is TGCAGCGTTGCAGGGAATGACTACGAGCAGTACTTC. It yields the protein CSVAGNDYEQYF. V usage is TRBV29-1 and J usage is TRBJ2-7, with D perhaps matching TRBD1 (5 bases). The CDR3 has 12 residues. Looked up from germline, CDR1 is SQVTM and CDR2 is ANQGSEA. Trimming stripped 4 bases from V and 3 bases from J, with 10 bases between.

The chain is built from TRBV12-3 or TRBV12-4 and TRBJ1-3; D unclear. The CDR3 has 12 residues. V shed 2 bases and J shed 3 bases, with 2 bases lying between them. CDR3 in DNA: TGTGCCAGCAGTTTACATGGAAACACCATATATTTT. It translates to CASSLHGNTIYF.

The chain has TRBV5-4 and TRBJ2-7; D perhaps matches TRBD2 (5 bases). CDR1 and CDR2 (germline): SGHNT, YYREEE (reference sequence). The ends were cut back, 7 bases at V and 6 bases at J, with 20 bases in the middle. CDR3 length: 14 amino acids. Here the CDR3 DNA reads TGTGCCAGCCGACTTGAGTTTCTAGCAGGCGAGCAGTACTTC. Translating it yields CASRLEFLAGEQYF.

The J gene is TRBJ1-2, the V gene TRBV4-1; TRBD1 is a possible D gene (5 bases). V was trimmed by 2 bases and J by 2 bases, leaving 12 bases between them. The CDR3 sequence is 15 residues long. CDR1 and CDR2 (germline): MGHRA, YSYEKL. The CDR3 loop reads CASSQQDIGNYGYTF. In DNA form, the CDR3 reads TGCGCCAGCAGCCAACAGGACATTGGCAACTATGGCTACACCTTC.

This clone was detected a few times. This chain uses TRBV19 with TRBJ2-2; 7 bases align to TRBD1. Germline assignment: CDR1 LNHDA and CDR2 SQIVND (reference sequence). This CDR3 region has 15 residues. V lost 7 bases to trimming and J lost 8 bases; unmatched junction nucleotides: 13. The CDR3 coding sequence is TGTGCCAGTATCGGAGACAGGGCCGGGTGGGGGGAGCTGTTTTTT. Protein product: CASIGDRAGWGELFF. Together with reference TRBV19 and TRBJ2-2, the CDR3 gives the full variable domain: DGGITQSPKYLFRKEGQNVTLSCEQNLNHDAMYWYRQDPGQGLRLIYYSQIVNDFQKGDIAEGYSVSREKKESFPLTVTSAQKNPTAFYLCASIGDRAGWGELFFGEGSRLTVL.

This chain links TRBV7-9 with TRBJ1-6; 9 bases are shared with TRBD1. The CDR3 is made up of 19 amino acids. In germline, CDR1 is SEHNR, CDR2 FQNEAQ (reference sequence). V was pared by 5 bases and J by 7 bases, with 18 bases of the junction left unmatched. CDR3 nucleotide sequence: TGTGCCAGCAGCCCCTACACAATGGGGACAGGGAGGATCAATTCACCCCTCCACTTT. Translation: CASSPYTMGTGRINSPLHF. The entire variable domain, with the rest obtained from reference TRBV7-9 and TRBJ1-6, is as follows: DTGVSQNPRHKITKRGQNVTFRCDPISEHNRLYWYRQTLGQGPEFLTYFQNEAQLEKSRLLSDRFSAERPKGSFSTLEIQRTEQGDSAMYLCASSPYTMGTGRINSPLHFGNGTRLTVT.

The rearrangement uses TRBV5-4 and TRBJ1-2; D may be TRBD1 (6 bases). Looked up from germline, CDR1 is SGHNT and CDR2 is YYREEE (reference sequence). There are 14 residues in the CDR3. V lost 4 bases and J lost 4, with 14 bases in between. The CDR3 DNA is TGTGCCAGCAGCCGACAGGACCAGCGCTATGGCTACACCTTC. Translated: CASSRQDQRYGYTF. The whole variable domain, remainder taken from reference TRBV5-4 and TRBJ1-2, is ETGVTQSPTHLIKTRGQQVTLRCSSQSGHNTVSWYQQALGQGPQFIFQYYREEENGRGNFPPRFSGLQFPNYSSELNVNALELDDSALYLCASSRQDQRYGYTFGSGTRLTVV.

The chain recombines TRBV7-6 with TRBJ1-4; TRBD1 agrees at 7 bases. J lost 3 bases, V lost 5 bases, and 6 bases had no gene match. The CDR3 loop spans 15 amino acids. From germline, CDR1 is SGHVS and CDR2 FNYEAQ. The CDR3 protein is CASSVTGTANEKLFF. The CDR3 DNA reads TGTGCCAGCAGCGTCACCGGGACAGCTAATGAAAAACTGTTTTTT.

V gene TRBV4-1 combines with J gene TRBJ1-1; D is uncertain. The CDR3 runs to 13 residues. The V gene's germline CDR1 is MGHRA and CDR2 YSYEKL. V lost 4 bases and J 1 base, leaving 7 bases between the germline ends. The CDR3 DNA sequence: TGCGCCAGCAGCCGGCAGAAGAACACTGAAGCTTTCTTT. Its translation is CASSRQKNTEAFF.

The chain is built from TRBV5-1 and TRBJ1-4; D is unclear. This CDR3 has 15 residues. The germline V and J ends were trimmed by 4 bases and 7 bases, with 17 bases remaining between them. Germline V lookup: CDR1 SGHRS, CDR2 YFSETQ. CDR3 sequence reads: CASSPGRPGGEKLFF. The CDR3, as DNA: TGCGCCAGCAGCCCGGGAAGGCCGGGAGGTGAAAAACTGTTTTTT.

The chain uses TRBV6-5 and TRBJ1-5, with 8 bases identical to TRBD1. V was clipped by 0 bases and J by 0 bases; unmatched bases: 1. Germline CDR1 and CDR2: MNHEY and SVGAGI. This CDR3 spans 16 amino acids. DNA of the CDR3: TGTGCCAGCAGTTACTCGGGGACAGGTAGCAATCAGCCCCAGCATTTT. Its protein is CASSYSGTGSNQPQHF.

For the CDR3, the DNA is TGTGCCAGCAGCTTAGTCGCTAGCGGGGACCCAGGGAAGACCCAGTACTTC. It yields the protein CASSLVASGDPGKTQYF. The rearrangement links TRBV7-8 to TRBJ2-5; 9 nucleotides line up with TRBD2. The CDR3 loop spans 17 amino acids. The germline V gene has CDR1 SGHVS and CDR2 FQNEAQ. V trimming: 1 base; J trimming: 6 bases; junction bases outside the gene matches: 12.

This clone was recorded a few times. The chain recombines TRBV11-2 with TRBJ2-7; possibly TRBD1 for D (5 bases). There are 15 residues in the CDR3. From germline, CDR1 is SGHAT and CDR2 FQNNGV. V lost 0 bases and J 2 bases, leaving 11 bases between the germline ends. CDR3 coding DNA: TGTGCCAGCAGCTTAGAGGCAGGGATGGCCTACGAGCAGTACTTC. Its translation is CASSLEAGMAYEQYF.

The V and J genes are TRBV18 and TRBJ2-3, with D possibly TRBD1 on 5 matching bases. Trimming took off 6 bases at V and 2 bases at J, with 15 bases between the two ends. This CDR3 contains 15 residues. Germline CDR1 KGHSH, CDR2 LQKENI. CDR3: CASSPRRTYTDTQYF. DNA of the CDR3: TGTGCCAGCTCTCCTAGGCGGACATACACAGATACGCAGTATTTT.